This entry is about one T cell receptor beta chain. The data originate from a study of blood T cell repertoires in COVID-19. The CDR3 sequence is 13 residues long. The V gene's germline CDR1 is SEHNR and CDR2 FQNEAQ (reference sequence). Unmatched junction bases numbered 0, after V lost 3 bases and J lost 2 bases. Sequenced by immunoSEQ multiplex PCR; TCRdb stores in-frame clones only, minus some. The table shows more than 65,000 clones, with more than 70% occurring only once. The specimen was peripheral blood. This chain uses TRBV7-9 with TRBJ2-5; 7 bases line up with TRBD2. This clonotype was sampled from a man aged 55-75 years with active or convalescent COVID-19. The CDR3 reads CASSFGGQETQYF. CDR3 bases: TGTGCCAGCAGCTTCGGGGGGCAAGAGACCCAGTACTTC.